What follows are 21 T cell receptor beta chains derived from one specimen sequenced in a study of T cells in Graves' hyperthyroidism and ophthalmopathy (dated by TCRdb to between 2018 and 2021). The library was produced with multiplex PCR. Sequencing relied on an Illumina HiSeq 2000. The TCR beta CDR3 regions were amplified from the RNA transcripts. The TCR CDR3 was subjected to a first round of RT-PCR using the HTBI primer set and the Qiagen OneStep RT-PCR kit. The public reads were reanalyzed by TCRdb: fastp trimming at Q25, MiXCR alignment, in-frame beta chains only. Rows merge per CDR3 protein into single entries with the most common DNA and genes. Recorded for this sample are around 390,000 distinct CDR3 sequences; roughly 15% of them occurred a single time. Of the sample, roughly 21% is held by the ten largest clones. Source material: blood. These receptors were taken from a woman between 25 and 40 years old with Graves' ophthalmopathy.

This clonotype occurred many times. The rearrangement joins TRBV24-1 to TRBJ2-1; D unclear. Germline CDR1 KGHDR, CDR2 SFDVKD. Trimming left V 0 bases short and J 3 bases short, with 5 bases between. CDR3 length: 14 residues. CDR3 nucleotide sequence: TGTGCCACCAGTGATTTGACGGACTACAATGAGCAGTTCTTC. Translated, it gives CATSDLTDYNEQFF.

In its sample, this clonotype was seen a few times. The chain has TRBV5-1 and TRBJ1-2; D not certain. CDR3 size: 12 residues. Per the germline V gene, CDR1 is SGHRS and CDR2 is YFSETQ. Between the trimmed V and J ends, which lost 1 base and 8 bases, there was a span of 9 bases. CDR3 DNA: TGCGCCAGCAGCTTGTATAAAGGGGGCTACACCTTC. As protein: CASSLYKGGYTF.

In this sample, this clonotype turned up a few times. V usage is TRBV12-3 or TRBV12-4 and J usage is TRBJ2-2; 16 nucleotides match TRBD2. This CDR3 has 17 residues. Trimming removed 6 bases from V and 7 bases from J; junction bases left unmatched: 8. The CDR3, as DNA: TGTGCCAGCAGAACCGGGACTAGCGGGGGGGCCGGCGGGGAGCTGTTTTTT. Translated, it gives CASRTGTSGGAGGELFF.

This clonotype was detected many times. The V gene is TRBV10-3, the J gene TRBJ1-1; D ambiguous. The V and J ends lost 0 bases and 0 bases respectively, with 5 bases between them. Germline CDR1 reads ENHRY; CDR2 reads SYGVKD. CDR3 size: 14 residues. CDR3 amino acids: CAISESGLNTEAFF. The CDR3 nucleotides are TGTGCCATCAGTGAGTCGGGTTTGAACACTGAAGCTTTCTTT.

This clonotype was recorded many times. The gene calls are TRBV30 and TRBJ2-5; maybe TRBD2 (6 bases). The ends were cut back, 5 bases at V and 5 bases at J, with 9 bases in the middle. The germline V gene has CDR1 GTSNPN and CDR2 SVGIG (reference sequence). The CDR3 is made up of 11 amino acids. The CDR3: CAWGTGETQYF. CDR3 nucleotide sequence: TGTGCCTGGGGGACTGGGGAGACCCAGTACTTC.

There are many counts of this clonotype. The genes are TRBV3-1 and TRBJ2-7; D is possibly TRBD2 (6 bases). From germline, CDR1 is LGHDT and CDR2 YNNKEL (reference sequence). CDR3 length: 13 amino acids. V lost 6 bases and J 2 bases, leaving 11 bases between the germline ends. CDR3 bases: TGTGCCAGCAGAAGCGGGCTTACCTACGAGCAGTACTTC. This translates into CASRSGLTYEQYF.

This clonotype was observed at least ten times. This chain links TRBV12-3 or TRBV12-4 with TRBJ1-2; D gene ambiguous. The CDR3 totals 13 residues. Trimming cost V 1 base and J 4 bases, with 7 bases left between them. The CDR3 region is CASSLVETYGYTF. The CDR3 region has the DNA TGTGCCAGCAGTTTAGTAGAGACCTATGGCTACACCTTC.

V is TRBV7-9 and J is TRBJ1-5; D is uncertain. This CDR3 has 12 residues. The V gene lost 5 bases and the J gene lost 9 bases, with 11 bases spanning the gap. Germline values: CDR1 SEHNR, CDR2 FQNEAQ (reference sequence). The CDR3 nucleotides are TGTGCCAGCAGCCCAGACGAAGGGCCCCAGCATTTT. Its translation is CASSPDEGPQHF.

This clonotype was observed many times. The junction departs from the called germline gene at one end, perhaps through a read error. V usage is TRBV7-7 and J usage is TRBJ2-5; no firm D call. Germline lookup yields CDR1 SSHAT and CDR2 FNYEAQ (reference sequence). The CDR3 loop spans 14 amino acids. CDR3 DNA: TGTGCTAGCAGCTTAAACGGGCCGGAGGAGACCCAGTACTTC. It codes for CASSLNGPEETQYF.

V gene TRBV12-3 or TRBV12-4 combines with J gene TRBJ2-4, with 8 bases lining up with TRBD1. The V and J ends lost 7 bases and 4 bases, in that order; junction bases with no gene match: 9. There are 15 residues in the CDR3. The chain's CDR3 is CASNTMGQEKNIQYF. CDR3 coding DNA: TGTGCCAGCAACACTATGGGACAGGAGAAAAACATTCAGTACTTC.

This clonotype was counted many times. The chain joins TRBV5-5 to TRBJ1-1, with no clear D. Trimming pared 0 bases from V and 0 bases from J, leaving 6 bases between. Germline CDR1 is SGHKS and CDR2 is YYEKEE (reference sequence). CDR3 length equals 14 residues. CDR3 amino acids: CASSLEQMNTEAFF. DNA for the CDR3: TGTGCCAGCAGCTTGGAACAGATGAACACTGAAGCTTTCTTT.

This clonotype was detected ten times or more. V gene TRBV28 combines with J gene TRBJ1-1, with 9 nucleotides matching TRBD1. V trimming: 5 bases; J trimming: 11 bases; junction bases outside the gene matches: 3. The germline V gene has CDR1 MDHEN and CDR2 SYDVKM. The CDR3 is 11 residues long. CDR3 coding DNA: TGTGCCAGCAGTCGACAGGGGGTTGCTTTCTTT. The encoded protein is CASSRQGVAFF. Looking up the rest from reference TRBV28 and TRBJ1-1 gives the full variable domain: DVKVTQSSRYLVKRTGEKVFLECVQDMDHENMFWYRQDPGLGLRLIYFSYDVKMKEKGDIPEGYSVSREKKERFSLILESASTNQTSMYLCASSRQGVAFFGQGTRLTVV.

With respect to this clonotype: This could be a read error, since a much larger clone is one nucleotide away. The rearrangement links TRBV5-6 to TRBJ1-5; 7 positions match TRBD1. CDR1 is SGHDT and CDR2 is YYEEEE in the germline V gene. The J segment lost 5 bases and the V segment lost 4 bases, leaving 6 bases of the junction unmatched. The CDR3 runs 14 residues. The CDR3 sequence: CASSPHQGDQPQHF. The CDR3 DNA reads TGTGCCAGCAGCCCCCACCAGGGGGATCAGCCCCAGCATTTT. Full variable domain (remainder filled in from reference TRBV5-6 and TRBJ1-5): DAGVTQSPTHLIKTRGQQVTLRCSPKSGHDTVSWYQQALGQGPQFIFQYYEEEERQRGNFPDRFSGHQFPNYSSELNVNALLLGDSALYLCASSPHQGDQPQHFGDGTRLSIL.

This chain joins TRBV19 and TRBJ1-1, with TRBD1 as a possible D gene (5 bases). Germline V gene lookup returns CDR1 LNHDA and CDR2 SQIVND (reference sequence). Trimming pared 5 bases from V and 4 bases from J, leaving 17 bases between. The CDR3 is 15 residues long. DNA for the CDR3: TGTGCCAGTAGTCAGCCAGGACACTTGAGCACTGAAGCTTTCTTT. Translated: CASSQPGHLSTEAFF.

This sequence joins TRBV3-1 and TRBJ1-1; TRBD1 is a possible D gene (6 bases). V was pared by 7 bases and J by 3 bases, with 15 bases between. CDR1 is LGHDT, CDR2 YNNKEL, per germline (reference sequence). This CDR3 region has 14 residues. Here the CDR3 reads CASTPKTGHTEAFF. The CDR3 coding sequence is TGTGCCAGCACCCCAAAGACAGGCCACACTGAAGCTTTCTTT.

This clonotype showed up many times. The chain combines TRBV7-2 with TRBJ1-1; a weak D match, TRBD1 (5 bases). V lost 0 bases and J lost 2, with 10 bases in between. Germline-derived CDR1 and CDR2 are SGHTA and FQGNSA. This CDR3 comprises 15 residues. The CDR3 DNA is TGTGCCAGCAGCTTAGCTGACAGACGAAACACTGAAGCTTTCTTT. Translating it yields CASSLADRRNTEAFF. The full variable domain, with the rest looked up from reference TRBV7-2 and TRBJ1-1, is GAGVSQSPSNKVTEKGKDVELRCDPISGHTALYWYRQSLGQGLEFLIYFQGNSAPDKSGLPSDRFSAERTGGSVSTLTIQRTQQEDSAVYLCASSLADRRNTEAFFGQGTRLTVV.

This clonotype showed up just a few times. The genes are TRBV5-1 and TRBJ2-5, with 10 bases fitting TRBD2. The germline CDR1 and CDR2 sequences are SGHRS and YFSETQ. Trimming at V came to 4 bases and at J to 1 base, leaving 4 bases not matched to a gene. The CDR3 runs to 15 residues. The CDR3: CASSKLAGSQETQYF. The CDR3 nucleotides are TGCGCCAGCAGCAAACTAGCGGGGAGCCAAGAGACCCAGTACTTC.

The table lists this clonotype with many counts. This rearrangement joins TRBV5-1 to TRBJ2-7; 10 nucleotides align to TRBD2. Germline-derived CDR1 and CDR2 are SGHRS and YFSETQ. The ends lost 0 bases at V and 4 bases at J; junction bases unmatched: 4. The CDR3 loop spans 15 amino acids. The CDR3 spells CASSLGTSGWYEQYF. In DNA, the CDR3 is TGCGCCAGCAGCTTGGGGACTAGCGGATGGTACGAGCAGTACTTC. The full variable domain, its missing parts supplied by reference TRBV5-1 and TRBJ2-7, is KAGVTQTPRYLIKTRGQQVTLSCSPISGHRSVSWYQQTPGQGLQFLFEYFSETQRNKGNFPGRFSGRQFSNSRSEMNVSTLELGDSALYLCASSLGTSGWYEQYFGPGTRLTVT.

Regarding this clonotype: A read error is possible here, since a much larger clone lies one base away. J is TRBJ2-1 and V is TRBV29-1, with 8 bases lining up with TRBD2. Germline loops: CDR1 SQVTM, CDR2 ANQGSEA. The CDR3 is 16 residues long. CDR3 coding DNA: TGCAGCGTTGTTTCGAGCGGGGGATCCTCCTGCAATGAGCAGTTCTTC. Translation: CSVVSSGGSSCNEQFF.

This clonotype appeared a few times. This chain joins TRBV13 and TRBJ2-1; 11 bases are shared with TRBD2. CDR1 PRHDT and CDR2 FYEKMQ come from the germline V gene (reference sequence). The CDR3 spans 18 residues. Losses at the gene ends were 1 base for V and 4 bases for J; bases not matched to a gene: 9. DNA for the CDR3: TGTGCCAGCAGCTTAGCCGATATACTAGCGGGGGCTTACAATGAGCAGTTCTTC. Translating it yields CASSLADILAGAYNEQFF.

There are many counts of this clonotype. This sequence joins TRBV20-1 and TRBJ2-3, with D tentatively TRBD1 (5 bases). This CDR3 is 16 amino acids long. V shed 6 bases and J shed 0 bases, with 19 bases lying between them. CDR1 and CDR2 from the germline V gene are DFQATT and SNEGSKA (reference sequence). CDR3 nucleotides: TGCAGTGCCCCCTCCCCAGGGTCACCTAGCACAGATACGCAGTATTTT. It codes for CSAPSPGSPSTDTQYF.